A single sample gave rise to the 31 T cell receptor beta chains below, sequenced in a study of shared clonotypes between healthy human individuals. The repertoire was sequenced with immunoSEQ multiplex PCR; TCRdb's copy has only in-frame clones and lacks some. The sample holds about 2.4 million clones, more than 90% seen once. The sample consisted of naive CD4+ T cells sorted from blood. The subset here: CD45RA+ positively selected. The origin of the receptors is a man between 18 and 29 years old in good health.

This chain links TRBV18 with TRBJ1-2, with 8 bases matching TRBD1. The germline V gene has CDR1 KGHSH and CDR2 LQKENI. This CDR3 is 14 amino acids long. V shed 3 bases, J shed 4 bases, and the junction held 4 bases outside the gene matches. CDR3 amino acids: CASSPGQVSYGYTF. The CDR3 nucleotides are TGTGCCAGCTCACCGGGACAGGTTTCCTATGGCTACACCTTC.

The rearrangement links TRBV30 to TRBJ2-1; a weak D match, TRBD2 (6 bases). V was pared by 1 base and J by 2 bases, with 9 bases between. CDR1 is GTSNPN, CDR2 SVGIG, per germline (reference sequence). The CDR3 is 14 residues long. The CDR3 nucleotides are TGTGCCTGGAGTGCCGGGACTCCCTACAATGAGCAGTTCTTC. This sequence encodes CAWSAGTPYNEQFF.

The rearrangement links TRBV5-6 to TRBJ2-2; D remains unclear. Germline V gives CDR1 SGHDT, CDR2 YYEEEE. V was pared by 4 bases and J by 9 bases, with 13 bases between. The CDR3 length is 13 residues. The CDR3 protein is CASSLPASRELFF. The CDR3 DNA reads TGTGCCAGCAGCCTACCCGCCAGCAGGGAGCTGTTTTTT.

The chain uses TRBV28 and TRBJ2-1; the D gene could be TRBD1 or TRBD2 (6 bases each). Trimming took 3 bases from V and 7 from J, leaving 16 bases between them. This CDR3 has 15 amino acids. Germline V CDR1 and CDR2: MDHEN, SYDVKM. The chain's CDR3 is CASSFLGGAMNEQFF. Here the CDR3 DNA reads TGTGCCAGCAGTTTCCTGGGGGGCGCGATGAATGAGCAGTTCTTC.

V gene TRBV6-5 combines with J gene TRBJ2-1, with a weak D call TRBD1 (5 bases). V was clipped by 5 bases and J by 7 bases, with 9 bases between them. The CDR3 totals 12 residues. Germline V gene sequence: CDR1 MNHEY, CDR2 SVGAGI. For the CDR3, the DNA is TGTGCCAGCAGTCCCCAGGGTAATGAGCAGTTCTTC. The encoded protein is CASSPQGNEQFF.

The V call is TRBV18, the J call TRBJ2-5; TRBD1 aligns across 7 bases. The CDR3 spans 12 residues. CDR1 is KGHSH and CDR2 is LQKENI in the germline V gene. V lost 8 bases, J lost 5 bases, and 5 bases stayed unmatched. CDR3 in amino acids: CASRRGQETQYF. The CDR3 region has the DNA TGTGCCAGCCGTAGGGGGCAGGAGACCCAGTACTTC.

As concerns this clone: Other DNA sequences in this sample translate to the same CDR3. The rearrangement links TRBV6-5 to TRBJ1-2; TRBD1 matches at 7 bases. CDR1 and CDR2 from the germline V gene are MNHEY and SVGAGI. The junction had 2 bases not matched to a gene; V was cut back by 2 bases and J by 2 bases. The CDR3 is made up of 14 amino acids. CDR3 region: CASSYGQANYGYTF. CDR3 nucleotide sequence: TGTGCCAGCAGTTACGGACAGGCAAACTATGGCTACACCTTC.

CDR3: CASSLGQGISYEQYF. CDR3 sequence (DNA): TGTGCCAGCAGCTTAGGACAGGGGATCTCCTACGAGCAGTACTTC. The chain combines TRBV11-2 with TRBJ2-7, with 8 bases fitting TRBD1. This CDR3 is 15 amino acids long. The V segment lost 1 base and the J segment 0 bases; nucleotides outside the gene matches: 2. Germline V gene lookup returns CDR1 SGHAT and CDR2 FQNNGV.

This clone appeared a few times. The V call is TRBV25-1, the J call TRBJ1-1; possible D gene TRBD1, 6 bases. The germline gives CDR1 MGHDK, CDR2 SYGVNS. Trimming left V 4 bases short and J 7 bases short, with 13 bases between. The CDR3 is 13 residues long. The CDR3 region has the DNA TGTGCCAGCAGTGCTCCACAGGGAAATGAAGCTTTCTTT. Translated: CASSAPQGNEAFF.

Comments on this clone: The sample contains more than one DNA sequence encoding this CDR3. The CDR3 spells CASSLDTDTQYF. DNA for the CDR3: TGTGCCAGCAGCTTAGACACAGATACGCAGTATTTT. The genes are TRBV7-9 and TRBJ2-3; D not certain. The CDR3 loop spans 12 amino acids. With 1 base removed from V and 2 bases from J, the gap between germline ends came to 1 base. Germline assignment: CDR1 SEHNR and CDR2 FQNEAQ (reference sequence).

V usage is TRBV6-5 and J usage is TRBJ2-2; either TRBD1 or TRBD2 may fit D (6 bases each). CDR1 is MNHEY and CDR2 is SVGAGI in the germline V gene. There are 14 residues in the CDR3. Trimming removed 7 bases from V and 6 bases from J, with 15 bases in between. CDR3 residues: CASIAPGEAGELFF. In DNA, the CDR3 is TGTGCCAGCATTGCCCCAGGGGAGGCCGGGGAGCTGTTTTTT.

This clone was observed a few times. This specimen includes other DNA sequences encoding the same CDR3. This sequence joins TRBV20-1 and TRBJ2-5; 7 nucleotides match TRBD2. This CDR3 is built from 11 residues. V trimming: 6 bases; J trimming: 5 bases; junction bases outside the gene matches: 3. Looked up from germline, CDR1 is DFQATT and CDR2 is SNEGSKA (reference sequence). For the CDR3, the DNA is TGCAGTGCGGTGGGGGGGGAGACCCAGTACTTC. It codes for CSAVGGETQYF.

J is TRBJ2-1 and V is TRBV6-5; 9 bases are a match to TRBD2. The CDR3 consists of 15 residues. Germline trimming cut 6 bases from V and 7 bases from J; bases unmatched to any gene: 10. CDR1 and CDR2 (germline): MNHEY, SVGAGI. As DNA, the CDR3 is TGTGCCAGCAGCTTAACCCTAGCGGGGTTGAATGAGCAGTTCTTC. Encoded protein: CASSLTLAGLNEQFF.

The rearrangement uses TRBV29-1 and TRBJ2-7; weak D call: TRBD2 (6 bases). Germline CDR1 is SQVTM and CDR2 is ANQGSEA. The CDR3 runs 13 residues. Trimming pared 5 bases from V and 2 bases from J, leaving 13 bases between. The CDR3 DNA follows: TGCAGCGTTCGGTGGGGAGGAACCTACGAGCAGTACTTC. Amino acids: CSVRWGGTYEQYF.

This sequence joins TRBV4-2 and TRBJ2-5, with 10 bases lining up with TRBD2. This CDR3 is built from 16 residues. V was clipped by 0 bases and J by 4 bases; unmatched bases: 5. Germline V gene sequence: CDR1 LGHNA, CDR2 YNFKEQ. For the CDR3, the DNA is TGTGCCAGCAGCCAAGACAGCGGGGGGGCCTTAGAGACCCAGTACTTC. Residues: CASSQDSGGALETQYF.

This chain uses TRBV6-5 with TRBJ2-7; 8 bases match TRBD2. V trimming: 7 bases; J trimming: 2 bases; junction bases outside the gene matches: 4. The CDR3 length is 13 residues. From germline, CDR1 is MNHEY and CDR2 SVGAGI. The CDR3 nucleotides read TGTGCCAGCAAGCCGGGAGGGCCCTACGAGCAGTACTTC. Amino acids: CASKPGGPYEQYF.

The J gene is TRBJ2-3, the V gene TRBV9; D possibly corresponds to TRBD2 (6 bases). The CDR3 is 15 residues long. In germline, CDR1 is SGDLS, CDR2 YYNGEE. The V and J ends lost 0 bases and 5 bases respectively, with 13 bases between them. The CDR3 loop reads CASSVAGAKGDTQYF. The CDR3 coding sequence is TGTGCCAGCAGCGTAGCGGGAGCGAAGGGAGATACGCAGTATTTT. The full variable domain, in which reference TRBV9 and TRBJ2-3 provide the parts outside the CDR3, is DSGVTQTPKHLITATGQRVTLRCSPRSGDLSVYWYQQSLDQGLQFLIQYYNGEERAKGNILERFSAQQFPDLHSELNLSSLELGDSALYFCASSVAGAKGDTQYFGPGTRLTVL.

The V gene is TRBV7-2, the J gene TRBJ2-6, with a weak D call TRBD2 (6 bases). CDR3 size: 19 residues. V lost 5 bases and J lost 1, with 21 bases in between. CDR1 is SGHTA and CDR2 is FQGNSA in the germline V gene. The CDR3 DNA sequence: TGTGCCAGCAGCCCCGGGACTGGACGATCGGGGTCTGGGGCCAACGTCCTGACTTTC. Translating gives CASSPGTGRSGSGANVLTF.

This clone was counted only a few times. The sample holds other DNA sequences that translate to the same CDR3. The V gene is TRBV5-1, the J gene TRBJ1-1, with a possible D match to TRBD1 (5 bases). The V gene's germline CDR1 is SGHRS and CDR2 YFSETQ. The CDR3 is 13 residues long. V lost 1 base and J lost 3, with 7 bases in between. CDR3 nucleotide sequence: TGCGCCAGCAGCTTGTGGGGGGACACTGAAGCTTTCTTT. This encodes CASSLWGDTEAFF.

The chain carries TRBV15 and TRBJ2-7; 13 bases are a match to TRBD2. Germline loops: CDR1 LNHNV, CDR2 YYDKDF (reference sequence). This CDR3 is 16 amino acids long. The V gene end was trimmed by 0 bases and the J gene end by 6 bases; junction bases not matched to a gene: 5. The CDR3 protein is CATSREWGLAGREQYF. CDR3 coding DNA: TGTGCCACCAGCAGAGAATGGGGACTAGCGGGACGCGAGCAGTACTTC.

The chain has TRBV6-1 and TRBJ2-3; TRBD2 aligns across 8 bases. V lost 9 bases and J lost 1; bases outside the gene matches: 9. This CDR3 comprises 15 residues. Looked up from germline, CDR1 is MNHNS and CDR2 is SASEGT. The CDR3 DNA reads TGTGCCAGTACCTCCGGGACTAGAGGCACAGATACGCAGTATTTT. It encodes CASTSGTRGTDTQYF.

This chain joins TRBV6-5 and TRBJ2-7, with 7 bases identical to TRBD1. J lost 4 bases, V lost 10 bases, and 10 bases had no gene match. The CDR3 has 13 residues. The germline V gene encodes CDR1 MNHEY and CDR2 SVGAGI. The CDR3 DNA reads as TGTGCCACCTCGAGAGGGGGCGTATACGAGCAGTACTTC. Its translation: CATSRGGVYEQYF.

This chain joins TRBV19 and TRBJ2-7; TRBD1 matches at 8 bases. V shed 5 bases, J shed 1 base, and the junction held 7 bases outside the gene matches. This CDR3 spans 15 amino acids. Germline V CDR1 and CDR2: LNHDA, SQIVND (reference sequence). The CDR3 here is CASSGDRSFSYEQYF. CDR3 sequence (DNA): TGTGCCAGTAGTGGGGACAGGAGCTTTTCCTACGAGCAGTACTTC.

The rearrangement joins TRBV6-5 to TRBJ2-7, with D perhaps TRBD1 (7 bases). Trimming stripped 3 bases from V and 7 bases from J, with 13 bases between. There are 13 residues in the CDR3. The V gene's germline CDR1 is MNHEY and CDR2 SVGAGI. The CDR3 DNA follows: TGTGCCAGCAGTTATTGGCAGGGGGGTGAGCAGTACTTC. This codes for CASSYWQGGEQYF.

The chain has TRBV9 and TRBJ2-1; 11 positions match TRBD2. This CDR3 spans 15 amino acids. V was clipped by 4 bases and J by 4 bases; unmatched bases: 4. Per germline, CDR1 SGDLS and CDR2 YYNGEE. As DNA, the CDR3 is TGTGCCAGCAGCAAGACTAGCGGGACATACAATGAGCAGTTCTTC. Protein sequence: CASSKTSGTYNEQFF.

This rearrangement joins TRBV11-2 to TRBJ1-4; TRBD1 matches at 8 bases. The CDR3 runs to 14 residues. Unmatched junction bases numbered 4, after V lost 5 bases and J lost 5 bases. Germline lookup yields CDR1 SGHAT and CDR2 FQNNGV. This CDR3 is CASSGQGLNEKLFF. The CDR3 DNA sequence: TGTGCCAGCAGCGGACAGGGACTAAATGAAAAACTGTTTTTT. Drawing the rest from reference TRBV11-2 and TRBJ1-4, the complete variable domain is EAGVAQSPRYKIIEKRQSVAFWCNPISGHATLYWYQQILGQGPKLLIQFQNNGVVDDSQLPKDRFSAERLKGVDSTLKIQPAKLEDSAVYLCASSGQGLNEKLFFGSGTQLSVL.

With respect to this clone: Other DNA sequences within the sample encode an identical CDR3. The rearrangement joins TRBV5-1 to TRBJ1-4, with D perhaps matching TRBD1 (5 bases). Trimming pared 4 bases from V and 1 base from J, leaving 8 bases between. Germline loops: CDR1 SGHRS, CDR2 YFSETQ. The CDR3 spans 14 residues. The CDR3 sequence: CASSPQGTNEKLFF. The CDR3 DNA reads TGCGCCAGCAGCCCTCAGGGAACTAATGAAAAACTGTTTTTT.

This clone was seen a few times. The gene calls are TRBV20-1 and TRBJ1-1; D possibly corresponds to TRBD1 (5 bases). This CDR3 has 10 residues. Germline V lookup: CDR1 DFQATT, CDR2 SNEGSKA (reference sequence). V lost 6 bases, J lost 7 bases, and 9 bases lay in between. CDR3 amino acids: CSAAGLEAFF. CDR3 coding DNA: TGCAGTGCAGCGGGGCTTGAAGCTTTCTTT.

This CDR3 reads CARSLGAGHEAFF. CDR3 DNA: TGTGCCAGAAGCTTAGGGGCAGGTCATGAAGCTTTCTTT. The chain carries TRBV7-5 and TRBJ1-1; the D segment call TRBD1 is taken from the table without a DNA check. TRBV7-5 is tagged as a pseudogene. The CDR3 runs to 13 residues.

The chain carries TRBV5-6 and TRBJ2-7; D is undetermined. The germline CDR1 and CDR2 sequences are SGHDT and YYEEEE. With 4 bases removed from V and 13 bases from J, the gap between germline ends came to 21 bases. CDR3 length equals 13 residues. CDR3 DNA: TGTGCCAGCAGCCAGACACTGGACGGTCGAATTTACTTC. Protein sequence: CASSQTLDGRIYF.

V usage is TRBV2 and J usage is TRBJ1-6; TRBD1 matches at 9 bases. This CDR3 spans 13 amino acids. Trimming at V came to 7 bases and at J to 11 bases, leaving 6 bases not matched to a gene. Germline lookup yields CDR1 SNHLY and CDR2 FYNNEI. CDR3 coding DNA: TGTGCCAGCACCCCGGGACAGGGTACACCCCTCCACTTT. This sequence encodes CASTPGQGTPLHF.